This T cell receptor beta chain was recovered during a study of Graves' ophthalmopathy and Graves' hyperthyroidism. Study-wide background: Hyperthyroidism qualified as stable when ophthalmopathy did not develop within 18 months of follow-up.

RNA transcripts served as template for amplifying TCR beta CDR3 sequences. HTBI-primed RT-PCR formed the first round, and a multiplex PCR formed the second. One entry per CDR3 protein, called by TCRdb with MiXCR from the multiplex PCR reads. The table lists about 1.1 million distinct CDR3 sequences, about 36% of them singletons. Germline assignment: CDR1 SQVTM and CDR2 ANQGSEA. The CDR3 consists of 14 residues. V gave up 6 bases and J gave up 4 bases, with 18 bases separating them. Notes on the study in general: Most expanded clonotypes in thyroid above 0.001 frequency also showed up in blood.

Worth noting for this clonotype: Its antigen remains unknown.

The V and J genes are TRBV29-1 and TRBJ1-2; possibly TRBD1 for D (5 bases). The sample was peripheral blood or thyroid tissue (not recorded which). The sequence was obtained from an adult man with Graves' hyperthyroidism. CDR3 amino acids: CSVGTGGDVYGYTF. The CDR3 nucleotides are TGCAGCGTGGGGACGGGGGGGGACGTCTATGGCTACACCTTC.